This is a list of T cell receptor beta chains from one sample in a study of T cell responses to AZD1222 COVID-19 vaccine. TCRdb's copy holds only in-frame clones and misses some; the assay was immunoSEQ multiplex PCR. The sample lists around 130,000 clones, around nine tenths seen once, with 4% to 4.5% in the top ten. The source material was peripheral blood, sampled 28 days after the second dose of the MenACWY control vaccine. The receptor set was obtained from an adult who received the MenACWY meningococcal vaccine as a control. Each CDR3 is given with its conserved first and last residue. A D gene is named only where the DNA matches it firmly. The size field is filled for only some rows; it gives once, few, many or a size class.

v_call: TRBV28; clone_size: .; cdr3_length: 16; j_call: TRBJ1-3; d_call: .; cdr3_nt: TGTGCCAGCAGTCTCTCGCCCCGAGGGCCTGGAAACACCATATATTTT; cdr3_aa: CASSLSPRGPGNTIYF
v_call: TRBV10-3; clone_size: .; cdr3_length: 14; j_call: TRBJ1-5; d_call: .; cdr3_nt: TGTGCCATCAGTGAGACAGGGAGCAATCAGCCCCAGCATTTT; cdr3_aa: CAISETGSNQPQHF
v_call: TRBV6-4; clone_size: .; cdr3_length: 13; j_call: TRBJ1-5; d_call: TRBD1; cdr3_nt: TGTGCCAGCAGTGAGCAGGGGGCAGAGCCCCAGCATTTT; cdr3_aa: CASSEQGAEPQHF
v_call: TRBV5-4; clone_size: .; cdr3_length: 14; j_call: TRBJ1-6; d_call: .; cdr3_nt: TGTGCCAGCAGCATAGACCGAAATAATTCACCCCTCCACTTT; cdr3_aa: CASSIDRNNSPLHF
v_call: TRBV12-3/TRBV12-4; clone_size: .; cdr3_length: 12; j_call: TRBJ2-7; d_call: .; cdr3_nt: TGTGCCAGCAGTATGCAGCTTTACGAGCAGTACTTC; cdr3_aa: CASSMQLYEQYF
v_call: TRBV7-9; clone_size: .; cdr3_length: 17; j_call: TRBJ1-1; d_call: .; cdr3_nt: TGTGCCAGCAGTCTTGGACTTGGGGGGCGGGAGGACACTGAAGCTTTCTTT; cdr3_aa: CASSLGLGGREDTEAFF
v_call: TRBV6-5; clone_size: once; cdr3_length: 14; j_call: TRBJ2-7; d_call: TRBD1; cdr3_nt: TGTGCCACTACGTCGACAGGGGTTAGCTACGAGCAGTACTTC; cdr3_aa: CATTSTGVSYEQYF
v_call: TRBV7-2; clone_size: .; cdr3_length: 14; j_call: TRBJ2-5; d_call: TRBD2; cdr3_nt: TGTGCCAGCAGCTTACGACTAGCGGGAGAGACCCAGTACTTC; cdr3_aa: CASSLRLAGETQYF
v_call: TRBV10-1; clone_size: .; cdr3_length: 12; j_call: TRBJ1-5; d_call: .; cdr3_nt: TGCGCCAGCAGTGAGTCGGGTCAGCCCCAGCATTTT; cdr3_aa: CASSESGQPQHF
v_call: TRBV7-3; clone_size: once; cdr3_length: 14; j_call: TRBJ2-1; d_call: TRBD2; cdr3_nt: TGTGCCAGCAGCTCCGCGGGAGGGGTCAATGAGCAGTTCTTC; cdr3_aa: CASSSAGGVNEQFF
v_call: TRBV18; clone_size: .; cdr3_length: 15; j_call: TRBJ1-2; d_call: TRBD1; cdr3_nt: TGTGCCAGCTCACGGGGGACAGGAAACCGGGTTGGCTACACCTTC; cdr3_aa: CASSRGTGNRVGYTF
v_call: TRBV10-2; clone_size: once; cdr3_length: 12; j_call: TRBJ1-5; d_call: TRBD1; cdr3_nt: TGCGCCAGCAGTGAGCCCGACAGGGGGAAGCATTTT; cdr3_aa: CASSEPDRGKHF
v_call: TRBV7-9; clone_size: .; cdr3_length: 14; j_call: TRBJ1-2; d_call: .; cdr3_nt: TGTGCCAGCAGCCCCCAGCAGGGAGACTATGGCTACACCTTC; cdr3_aa: CASSPQQGDYGYTF
v_call: TRBV7-7; clone_size: .; cdr3_length: 15; j_call: TRBJ2-1; d_call: TRBD1; cdr3_nt: TGTGCCAGCAGCCCTGGGACAGGGGGTCGGAATGAGCAGTTCTTC; cdr3_aa: CASSPGTGGRNEQFF
v_call: TRBV18; clone_size: .; cdr3_length: 15; j_call: TRBJ2-3; d_call: TRBD2; cdr3_nt: TGTGCCAGCTCACCACCACTAGCGGGAGCAGATACGCAGTATTTT; cdr3_aa: CASSPPLAGADTQYF
v_call: TRBV28; clone_size: .; cdr3_length: 16; j_call: TRBJ2-1; d_call: TRBD2; cdr3_nt: TGTGCCAGCAGTCTGCTAACTAGCGGGAGAGACAATGAGCAGTTCTTC; cdr3_aa: CASSLLTSGRDNEQFF
v_call: TRBV5-1; clone_size: .; cdr3_length: 12; j_call: TRBJ1-2; d_call: .; cdr3_nt: TGCGCCAGCAGCTTCCCCACGGGTGGCTACACCTTC; cdr3_aa: CASSFPTGGYTF
v_call: TRBV18; clone_size: .; cdr3_length: 15; j_call: TRBJ2-2; d_call: .; cdr3_nt: TGTGCCAGCTCACCAGCGGACCCTTTCTGGGGGGAGCTGTTTTTT; cdr3_aa: CASSPADPFWGELFF